This T cell receptor (beta chain) was found in a study of spatial heterogeneity in lung cancer. Background on the study: Consistently, beta-chain sequences turned up in larger numbers than alpha-chain sequences did.

All TCR cDNA molecules were individually tagged with a unique molecular identifier. A single record per CDR3 protein comes from TCRdb applying MiXCR to the 5' RACE reads. The sample shows about 14,000 distinct CDR3 sequences, under 14% of them seen only once. This clonotype was seen many times. Its antigen is still unknown. The CDR3 length is 16 residues. Germline V gene sequence: CDR1 SGDLS, CDR2 YYNGEE. The V and J ends lost 0 bases and 4 bases, in that order; junction bases with no gene match: 5. Regarding the study as a whole: Blood contained ubiquitous expanded tumor TCRs more at resection than at follow-up.

Time point of the sample: sample taken at primary tumor resection. Whole RNA obtained from tumor, nontumor lung or frozen PBMC underwent sequencing without sorting. The donors, approximately 66 patients with untreated early-stage non-small cell lung cancer, provided the samples. The source was PBMCs, collected at surgery. The clonotype originates from a female donor with early-stage non-small cell lung cancer. The chain has TRBV9 and TRBJ2-5; 11 nucleotides align to TRBD2. The CDR3 loop reads CASSVGSGTSGETQYF. The CDR3 DNA sequence: TGTGCCAGCAGCGTAGGCTCCGGGACTAGCGGAGAGACCCAGTACTTC. Full variable domain (remainder filled in from reference TRBV9 and TRBJ2-5): DSGVTQTPKHLITATGQRVTLRCSPRSGDLSVYWYQQSLDQGLQFLIQYYNGEERAKGNILERFSAQQFPDLHSELNLSSLELGDSALYFCASSVGSGTSGETQYFGPGTRLLVL.